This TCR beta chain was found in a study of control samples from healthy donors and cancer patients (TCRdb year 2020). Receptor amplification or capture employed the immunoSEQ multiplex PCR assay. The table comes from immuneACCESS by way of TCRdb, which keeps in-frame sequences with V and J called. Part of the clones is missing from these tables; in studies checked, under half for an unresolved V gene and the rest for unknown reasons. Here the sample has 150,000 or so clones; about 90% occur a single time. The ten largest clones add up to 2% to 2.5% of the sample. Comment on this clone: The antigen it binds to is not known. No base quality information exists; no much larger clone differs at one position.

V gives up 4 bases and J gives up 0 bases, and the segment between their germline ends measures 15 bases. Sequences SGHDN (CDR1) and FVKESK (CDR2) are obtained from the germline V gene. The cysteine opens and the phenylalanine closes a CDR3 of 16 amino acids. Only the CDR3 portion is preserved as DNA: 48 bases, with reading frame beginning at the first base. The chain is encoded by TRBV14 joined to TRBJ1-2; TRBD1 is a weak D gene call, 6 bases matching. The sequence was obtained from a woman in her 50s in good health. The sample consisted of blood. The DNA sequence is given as TGTGCCAGCAGCCCCTATTTCGGGGGCACTAACTATGGCTACACCTTC. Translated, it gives CASSPYFGGTNYGYTF. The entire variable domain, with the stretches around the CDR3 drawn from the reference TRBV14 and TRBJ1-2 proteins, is EAGVTQFPSHSVIEKGQTVTLRCDPISGHDNLYWYRRVMGKEIKFLLHFVKESKQDESGMPNNRFLAERTGGTYSTLKVQPAELEDSGVYFCASSPYFGGTNYGYTFGSGTRLTVV.